This T cell receptor beta chain is drawn from a study of shared clonotypes between healthy human individuals. Per sorted-subset replicate PCR, input was 200 to 250 ng DNA, representing roughly 28,000 T cell genomes. TCRdb keeps only in-frame clones here, not all; method: immunoSEQ multiplex PCR. The table has roughly 2.5 million clones, around 94% seen once. With 6 bases removed from V and 5 bases from J, the gap between germline ends came to 10 bases. CDR3 length: 11 amino acids. Germline V CDR1 and CDR2: DFQATT, SNEGSKA (reference sequence). Overall study findings and caveats: There were few donors, and this limited the genetic and exposure-history diversity represented.

Only a few counts were recorded for this clone. Its antigen is not identified. The TCR comes from a young man in good health. Specimen: naive CD4+ T cells sorted from blood. Subset meaning: CD45RA+ positively selected. The J gene is TRBJ1-1, the V gene TRBV20-1; D gene unclear. In DNA, the CDR3 is TGCAGTGCAATGGGAAATACTGAAGCTTTCTTT. The encoded protein is CSAMGNTEAFF.